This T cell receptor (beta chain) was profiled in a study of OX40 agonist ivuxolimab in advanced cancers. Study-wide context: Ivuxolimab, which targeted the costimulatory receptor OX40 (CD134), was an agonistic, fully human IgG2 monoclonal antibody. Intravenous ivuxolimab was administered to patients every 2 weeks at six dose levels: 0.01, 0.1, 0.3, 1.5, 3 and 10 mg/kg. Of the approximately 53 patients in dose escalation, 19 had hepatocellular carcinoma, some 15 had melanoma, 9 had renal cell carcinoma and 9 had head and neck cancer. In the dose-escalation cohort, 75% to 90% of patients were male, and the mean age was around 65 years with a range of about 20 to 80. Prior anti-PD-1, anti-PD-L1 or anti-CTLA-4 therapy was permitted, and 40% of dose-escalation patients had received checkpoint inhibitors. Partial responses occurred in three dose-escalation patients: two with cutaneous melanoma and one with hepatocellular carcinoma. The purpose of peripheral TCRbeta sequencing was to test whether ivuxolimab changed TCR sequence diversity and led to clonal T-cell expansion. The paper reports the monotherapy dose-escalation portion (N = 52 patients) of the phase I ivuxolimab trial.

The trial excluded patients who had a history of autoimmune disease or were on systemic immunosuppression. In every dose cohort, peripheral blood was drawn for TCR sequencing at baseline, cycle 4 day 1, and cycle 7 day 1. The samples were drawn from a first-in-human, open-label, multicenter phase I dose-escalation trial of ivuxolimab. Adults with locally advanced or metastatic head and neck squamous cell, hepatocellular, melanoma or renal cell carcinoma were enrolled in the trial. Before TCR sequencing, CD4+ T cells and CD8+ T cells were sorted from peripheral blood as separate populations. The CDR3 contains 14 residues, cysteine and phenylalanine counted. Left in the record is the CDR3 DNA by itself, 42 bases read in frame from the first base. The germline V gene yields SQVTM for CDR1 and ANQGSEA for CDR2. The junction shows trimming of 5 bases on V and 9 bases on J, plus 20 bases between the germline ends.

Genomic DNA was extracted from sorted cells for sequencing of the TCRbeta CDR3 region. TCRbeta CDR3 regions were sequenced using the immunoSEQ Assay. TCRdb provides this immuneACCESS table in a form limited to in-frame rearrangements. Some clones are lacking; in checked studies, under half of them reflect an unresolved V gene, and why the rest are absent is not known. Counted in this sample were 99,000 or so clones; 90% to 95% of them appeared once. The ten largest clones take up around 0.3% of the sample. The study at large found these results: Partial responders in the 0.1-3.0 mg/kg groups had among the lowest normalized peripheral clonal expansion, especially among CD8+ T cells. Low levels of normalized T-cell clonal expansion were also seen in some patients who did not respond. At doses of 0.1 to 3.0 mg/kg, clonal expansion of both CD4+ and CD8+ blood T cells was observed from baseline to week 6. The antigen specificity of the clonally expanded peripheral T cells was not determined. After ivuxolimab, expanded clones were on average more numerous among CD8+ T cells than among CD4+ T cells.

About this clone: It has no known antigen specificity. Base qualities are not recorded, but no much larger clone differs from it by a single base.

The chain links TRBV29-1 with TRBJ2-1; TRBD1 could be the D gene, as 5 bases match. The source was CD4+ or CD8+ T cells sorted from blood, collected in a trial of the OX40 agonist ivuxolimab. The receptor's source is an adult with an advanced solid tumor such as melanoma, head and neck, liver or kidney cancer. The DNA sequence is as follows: TGCAGCGTTCCTACCTTGGGGCTTCAGGGTGAGCAGTTCTTC. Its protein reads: CSVPTLGLQGEQFF.